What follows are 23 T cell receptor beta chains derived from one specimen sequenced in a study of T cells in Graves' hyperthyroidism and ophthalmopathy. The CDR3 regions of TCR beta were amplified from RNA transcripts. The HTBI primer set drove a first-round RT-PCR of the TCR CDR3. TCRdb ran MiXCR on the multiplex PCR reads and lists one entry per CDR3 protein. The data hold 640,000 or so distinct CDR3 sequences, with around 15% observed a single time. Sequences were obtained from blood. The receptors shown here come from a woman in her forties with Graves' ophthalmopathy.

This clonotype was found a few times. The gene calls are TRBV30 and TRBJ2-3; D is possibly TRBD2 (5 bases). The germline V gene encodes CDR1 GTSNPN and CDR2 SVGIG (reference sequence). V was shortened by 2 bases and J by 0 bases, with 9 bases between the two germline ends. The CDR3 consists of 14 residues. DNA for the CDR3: TGTGCCTGGAGTTTGACGGGAAGCACAGATACGCAGTATTTT. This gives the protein CAWSLTGSTDTQYF.

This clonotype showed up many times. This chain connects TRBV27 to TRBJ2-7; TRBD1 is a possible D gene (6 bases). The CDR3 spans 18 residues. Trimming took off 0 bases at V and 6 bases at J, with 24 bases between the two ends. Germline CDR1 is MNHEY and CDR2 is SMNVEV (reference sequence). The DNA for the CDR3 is TGTGCCAGCAGTTTATCGGCCCTCACAGGGTTCTGGGGATCCGAGCAGTACTTC. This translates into CASSLSALTGFWGSEQYF.

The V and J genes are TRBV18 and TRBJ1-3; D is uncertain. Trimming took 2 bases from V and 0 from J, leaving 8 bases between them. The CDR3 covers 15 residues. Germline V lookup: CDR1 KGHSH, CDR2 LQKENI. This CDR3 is CASSPYRRSGNTIYF. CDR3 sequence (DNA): TGTGCCAGCTCACCATATCGGCGCTCTGGAAACACCATATATTTT.

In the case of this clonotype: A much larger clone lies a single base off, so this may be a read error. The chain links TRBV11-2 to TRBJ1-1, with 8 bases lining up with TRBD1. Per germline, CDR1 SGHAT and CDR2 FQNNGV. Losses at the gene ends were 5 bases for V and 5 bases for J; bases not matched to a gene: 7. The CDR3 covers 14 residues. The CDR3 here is CASSETGAGTEAFF. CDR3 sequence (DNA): TGTGCCAGCAGCGAGACAGGGGCTGGTACTGAAGCTTTCTTT.

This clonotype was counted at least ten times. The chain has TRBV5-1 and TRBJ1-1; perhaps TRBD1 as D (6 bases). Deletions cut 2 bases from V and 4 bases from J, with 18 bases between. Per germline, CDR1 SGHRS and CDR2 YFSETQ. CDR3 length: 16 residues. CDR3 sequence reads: CASSFEDSRGGTEAFF. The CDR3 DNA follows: TGCGCCAGCAGCTTCGAGGACAGCCGAGGCGGCACTGAAGCTTTCTTT.

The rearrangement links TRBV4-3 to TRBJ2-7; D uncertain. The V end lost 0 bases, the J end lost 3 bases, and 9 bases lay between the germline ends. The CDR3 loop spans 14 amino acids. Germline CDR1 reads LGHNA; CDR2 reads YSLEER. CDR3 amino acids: CASSQDLVVYEQYF. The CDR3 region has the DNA TGCGCCAGCAGCCAAGATTTAGTTGTCTACGAGCAGTACTTC.

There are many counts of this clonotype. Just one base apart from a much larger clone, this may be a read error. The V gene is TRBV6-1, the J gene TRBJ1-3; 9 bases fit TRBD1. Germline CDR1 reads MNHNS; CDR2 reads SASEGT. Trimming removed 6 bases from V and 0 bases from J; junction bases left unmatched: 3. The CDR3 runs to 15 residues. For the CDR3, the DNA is TGTGCCAGCAGGTCGGGACAGGGCTCTGGAAACACCATATATTTT. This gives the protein CASRSGQGSGNTIYF.

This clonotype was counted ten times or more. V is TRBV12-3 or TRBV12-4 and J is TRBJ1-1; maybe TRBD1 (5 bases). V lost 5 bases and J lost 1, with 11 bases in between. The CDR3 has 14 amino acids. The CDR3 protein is CASSPDSPNTEAFF. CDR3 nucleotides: TGTGCCAGCAGTCCCGACAGCCCGAACACTGAAGCTTTCTTT.

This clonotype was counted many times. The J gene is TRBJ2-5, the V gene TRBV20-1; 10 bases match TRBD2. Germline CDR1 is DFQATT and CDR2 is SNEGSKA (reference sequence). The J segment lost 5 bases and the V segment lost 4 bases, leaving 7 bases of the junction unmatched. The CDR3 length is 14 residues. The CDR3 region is CSATQREGTETQYF. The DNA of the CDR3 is TGCAGTGCTACCCAGCGGGAGGGGACGGAGACCCAGTACTTC.

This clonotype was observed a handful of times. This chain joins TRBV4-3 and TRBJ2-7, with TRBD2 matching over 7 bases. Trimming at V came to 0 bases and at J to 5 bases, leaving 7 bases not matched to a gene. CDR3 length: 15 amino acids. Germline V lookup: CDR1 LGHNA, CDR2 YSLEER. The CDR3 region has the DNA TGCGCCAGCAGCCAAGAGTACGGGACTACCCACGAGCAGTACTTC. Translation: CASSQEYGTTHEQYF.

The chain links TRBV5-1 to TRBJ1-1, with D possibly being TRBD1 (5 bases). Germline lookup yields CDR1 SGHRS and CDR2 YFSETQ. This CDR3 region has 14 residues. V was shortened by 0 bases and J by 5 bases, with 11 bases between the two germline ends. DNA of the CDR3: TGCGCCAGCAGCTTGGGGACAATAGGGACTGAAGCTTTCTTT. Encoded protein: CASSLGTIGTEAFF.

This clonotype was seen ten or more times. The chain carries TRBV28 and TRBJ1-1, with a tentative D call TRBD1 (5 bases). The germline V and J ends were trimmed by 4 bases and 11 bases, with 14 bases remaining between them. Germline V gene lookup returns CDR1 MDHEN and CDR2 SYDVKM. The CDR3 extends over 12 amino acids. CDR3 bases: TGTGCCAGCAGTTCCTCTCACTGGGGGGCTTTCTTT. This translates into CASSSSHWGAFF.

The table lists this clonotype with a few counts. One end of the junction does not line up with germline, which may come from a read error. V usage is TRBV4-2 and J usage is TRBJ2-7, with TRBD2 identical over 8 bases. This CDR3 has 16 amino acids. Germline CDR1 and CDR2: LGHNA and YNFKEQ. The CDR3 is CASSQDGASGSYERYF. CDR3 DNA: TGTGCCAGCAGCCAAGATGGAGCTAGCGGGTCCTACGAGCGGTACTTC.

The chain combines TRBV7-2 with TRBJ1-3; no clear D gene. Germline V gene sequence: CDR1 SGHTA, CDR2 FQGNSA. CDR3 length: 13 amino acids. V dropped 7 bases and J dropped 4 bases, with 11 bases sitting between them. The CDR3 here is CASNGPPGNTIYF. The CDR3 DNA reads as TGTGCCAGCAACGGACCTCCCGGAAACACCATATATTTT.

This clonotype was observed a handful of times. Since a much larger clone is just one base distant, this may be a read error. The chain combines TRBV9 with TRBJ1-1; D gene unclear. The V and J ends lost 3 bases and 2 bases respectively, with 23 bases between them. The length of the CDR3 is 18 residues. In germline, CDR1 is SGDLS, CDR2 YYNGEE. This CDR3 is CASSASTVTVVSNTEAFF. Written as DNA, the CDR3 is TGTGCCAGCAGCGCAAGCACAGTTACAGTAGTTTCTAACACTGAAGCTTTCTTT.

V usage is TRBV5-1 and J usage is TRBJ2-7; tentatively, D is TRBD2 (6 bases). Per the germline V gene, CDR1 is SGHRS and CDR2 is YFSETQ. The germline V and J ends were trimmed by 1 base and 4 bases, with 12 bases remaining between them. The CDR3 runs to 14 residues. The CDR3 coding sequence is TGCGCCAGCAGCTTGAGGAGGGTTCTATACGAGCAGTACTTC. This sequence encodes CASSLRRVLYEQYF.

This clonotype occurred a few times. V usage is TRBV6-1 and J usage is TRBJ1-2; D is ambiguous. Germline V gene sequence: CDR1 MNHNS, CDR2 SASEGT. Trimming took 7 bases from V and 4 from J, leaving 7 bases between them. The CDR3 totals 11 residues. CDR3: CASNLGYGYTF. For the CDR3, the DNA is TGTGCCAGCAACCTTGGCTATGGCTACACCTTC.

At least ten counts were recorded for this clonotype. CDR3 residues: CASRTGTSGIGANVLTF. DNA for the CDR3: TGTGCCAGCAGAACCGGGACTAGCGGGATTGGGGCCAACGTCCTGACTTTC. This chain links TRBV12-3 or TRBV12-4 with TRBJ2-6; 13 bases align to TRBD2. The CDR3 has 17 residues. J was trimmed by 3 bases and V by 6 bases; bases with no gene match: 5.

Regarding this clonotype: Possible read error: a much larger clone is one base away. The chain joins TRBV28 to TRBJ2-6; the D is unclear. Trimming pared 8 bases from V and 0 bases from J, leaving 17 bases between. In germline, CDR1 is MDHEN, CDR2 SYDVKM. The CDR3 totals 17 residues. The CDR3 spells CASRRDTSDSGANVLTF. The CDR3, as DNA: TGTGCCAGCCGTCGAGACACCTCAGACTCTGGGGCCAACGTCCTGACTTTC.

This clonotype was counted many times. CDR3 sequence reads: CASSPGRGELPQHF. DNA for the CDR3: TGTGCCAGCTCACCGGGACGCGGGGAACTGCCCCAGCATTTT. V gene TRBV18 combines with J gene TRBJ1-5, with D possibly TRBD1 on 5 matching bases. The CDR3 contains 14 residues. The ends were cut back, 3 bases at V and 9 bases at J, with 15 bases in the middle. Germline V gene data show CDR1 as KGHSH and CDR2 as LQKENI.

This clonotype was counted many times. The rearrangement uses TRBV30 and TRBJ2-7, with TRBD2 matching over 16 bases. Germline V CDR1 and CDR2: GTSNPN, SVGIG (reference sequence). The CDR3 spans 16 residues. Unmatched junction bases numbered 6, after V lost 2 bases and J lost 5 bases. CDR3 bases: TGTGCCTGGAGTATGGGACTAGCGGGAGGGCCGGACGAGCAGTACTTC. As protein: CAWSMGLAGGPDEQYF.

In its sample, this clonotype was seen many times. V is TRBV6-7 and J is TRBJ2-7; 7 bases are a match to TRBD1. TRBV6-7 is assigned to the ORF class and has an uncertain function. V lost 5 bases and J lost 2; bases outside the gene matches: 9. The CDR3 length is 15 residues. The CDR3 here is CASSRSDRAPYEQYF. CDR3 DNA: TGTGCCAGCAGTCGTTCCGACAGGGCCCCCTACGAGCAGTACTTC.

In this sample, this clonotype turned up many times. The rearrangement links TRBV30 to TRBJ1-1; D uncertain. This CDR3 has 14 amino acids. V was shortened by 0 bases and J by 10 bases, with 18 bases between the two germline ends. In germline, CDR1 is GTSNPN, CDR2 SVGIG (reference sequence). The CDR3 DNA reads TGTGCCTGGAGTGTACTGTCGGGTCAAATTGGAGCTTTCTTT. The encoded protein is CAWSVLSGQIGAFF.